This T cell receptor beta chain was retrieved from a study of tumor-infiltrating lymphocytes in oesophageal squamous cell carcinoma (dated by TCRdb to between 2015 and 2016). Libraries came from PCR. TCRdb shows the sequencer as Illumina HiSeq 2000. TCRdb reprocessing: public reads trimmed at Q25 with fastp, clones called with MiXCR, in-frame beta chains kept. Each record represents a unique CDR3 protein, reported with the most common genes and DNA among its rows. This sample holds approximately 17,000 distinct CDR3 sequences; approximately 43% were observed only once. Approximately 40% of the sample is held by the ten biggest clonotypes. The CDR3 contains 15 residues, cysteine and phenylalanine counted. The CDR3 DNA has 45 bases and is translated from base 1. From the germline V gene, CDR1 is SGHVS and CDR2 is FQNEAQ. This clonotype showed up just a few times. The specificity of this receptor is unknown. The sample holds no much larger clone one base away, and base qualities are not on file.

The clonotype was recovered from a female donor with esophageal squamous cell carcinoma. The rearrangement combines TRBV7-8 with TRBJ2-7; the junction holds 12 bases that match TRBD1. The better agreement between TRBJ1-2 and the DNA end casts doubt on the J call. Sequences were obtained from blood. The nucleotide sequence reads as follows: TGTGCCAGCAGCCAGGAGGGACAGGGGGCTGGTGGCTACACCTTC. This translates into CASSQEGQGAGGYTF.